The 4 T cell receptor beta chains listed next were all sequenced from one sample in a study of T cell responses to AZD1222 COVID-19 vaccine. Clones were sequenced by immunoSEQ multiplex PCR, and TCRdb holds only the in-frame ones, with some missing. The sample includes about 45,000 clones, around 82% of them seen just once. This sample comprised peripheral blood, obtained on day 0 of AZD1222 vaccination. The source is an adult in good health.

The chain joins TRBV21-1 to TRBJ2-1; the table's TRBD2 call for D was not verified on the DNA. TRBV21-1 is deemed a pseudogene. This CDR3 has 18 residues. The CDR3 region has the DNA TGTGCCAGCGGACTTTCAAGGGCGGGGGCGAAACGAGTGGTTGAGCAGTTCTTC. Its translation is CASGLSRAGAKRVVEQFF.

V and J are TRBV28 and TRBJ1-1, with D perhaps TRBD1 (5 bases). V lost 3 bases and J lost 5, with 13 bases in between. The germline gives CDR1 MDHEN, CDR2 SYDVKM. CDR3 length equals 14 residues. The CDR3 DNA reads TGTGCCAGCAGTTTTGCGACAGTACGAACTGAAGCTTTCTTT. Translation gives CASSFATVRTEAFF.

The gene calls are TRBV28 and TRBJ1-2; 8 nucleotides align to TRBD1. CDR3 length: 16 amino acids. Germline V gene sequence: CDR1 MDHEN, CDR2 SYDVKM. J gave up 1 base and V 6 bases, and 10 bases lay outside the gene matches. The CDR3 protein is CASSRGLGQGNYGYTF. CDR3 nucleotides: TGTGCCAGCAGCCGAGGCCTAGGACAGGGTAACTATGGCTACACCTTC.

V is TRBV19 and J is TRBJ2-2; unclear D gene. CDR3 length equals 15 residues. Trimming took off 6 bases at V and 2 bases at J, with 13 bases between the two ends. Germline assignment: CDR1 LNHDA and CDR2 SQIVND (reference sequence). The CDR3 DNA is TGTGCCAGTAGCCTTCTCGGGTTTAACACCGGGGAGCTGTTTTTT. It is translated as CASSLLGFNTGELFF.